One and the same sample provided the 24 T cell receptor beta chains below, sequenced in a study of blood T cell repertoires in COVID-19. The data were produced by immunoSEQ multiplex PCR, yet TCRdb's version contains in-frame clones alone and is incomplete. The sample has about 120,000 clones; approximately 80% are singletons. Sequenced sample: peripheral blood. The source of these receptors is a woman in her sixties or seventies with acute or convalescent COVID-19.

CDR3 protein: CASSLTSGGGTYNEQFF. The CDR3 DNA sequence: TGTGCCAGCAGCCTAACTAGCGGAGGGGGAACCTACAATGAGCAGTTCTTC. V usage is TRBV5-6 and J usage is TRBJ2-1, with 8 bases matching TRBD2. Germline V lookup: CDR1 SGHDT, CDR2 YYEEEE. Trimming took 4 bases from V and 2 from J; bases not matched to a gene: 11. The CDR3 runs 17 residues. Full variable domain (remainder filled in from reference TRBV5-6 and TRBJ2-1): DAGVTQSPTHLIKTRGQQVTLRCSPKSGHDTVSWYQQALGQGPQFIFQYYEEEERQRGNFPDRFSGHQFPNYSSELNVNALLLGDSALYLCASSLTSGGGTYNEQFFGPGTRLTVL.

The rearrangement links TRBV5-1 to TRBJ2-1; TRBD1 might be the D (5 bases). CDR1 is SGHRS and CDR2 is YFSETQ in the germline V gene. Trimming left V 4 bases short and J 7 bases short, with 15 bases between. This CDR3 has 14 residues. CDR3 residues: CASSRVRVDNEQFF. The CDR3 nucleotides are TGCGCCAGCAGCCGGGTCAGGGTGGATAATGAGCAGTTCTTC. Complete variable domain (other parts from reference TRBV5-1 and TRBJ2-1): KAGVTQTPRYLIKTRGQQVTLSCSPISGHRSVSWYQQTPGQGLQFLFEYFSETQRNKGNFPGRFSGRQFSNSRSEMNVSTLELGDSALYLCASSRVRVDNEQFFGPGTRLTVL.

The rearrangement links TRBV19 to TRBJ1-5; no clear D gene. CDR3 length: 13 residues. Germline V gene sequence: CDR1 LNHDA, CDR2 SQIVND (reference sequence). The V gene lost 3 bases and the J gene lost 7 bases, with 10 bases spanning the gap. The CDR3 loop is CASSMIHGQPQHF. Here the CDR3 DNA reads TGTGCCAGTAGTATGATCCACGGGCAGCCCCAGCATTTT.

The V call is TRBV5-4, the J call TRBJ2-3, with D perhaps matching TRBD2 (6 bases). Germline V gene data show CDR1 as SGHNT and CDR2 as YYREEE (reference sequence). Between the trimmed V and J ends, which lost 2 bases and 4 bases, there was a span of 14 bases. This CDR3 comprises 15 residues. The chain's CDR3 is CASSLISLASDTQYF. The DNA of the CDR3 is TGTGCCAGCAGCTTAATTTCACTAGCTTCAGATACGCAGTATTTT.

This chain links TRBV19 with TRBJ1-1; D is ambiguous. Germline CDR1 is LNHDA and CDR2 is SQIVND (reference sequence). V shed 5 bases and J shed 4 bases, with 11 bases lying between them. This CDR3 comprises 13 residues. The CDR3 loop is CASSSRRGTEAFF. The CDR3 DNA reads TGTGCCAGTAGTTCCCGACGCGGCACTGAAGCTTTCTTT.

This sequence joins TRBV7-8 and TRBJ1-6; 7 bases are shared with TRBD1. The CDR3 length is 13 residues. Germline values: CDR1 SGHVS, CDR2 FQNEAQ. The ends lost 5 bases at V and 6 bases at J; junction bases unmatched: 1. CDR3 sequence reads: CASSRDSNSPLHF. The CDR3 bases are TGTGCCAGCAGCCGGGACAGTAATTCACCCCTCCACTTT. Combining the CDR3 with reference TRBV7-8 and TRBJ1-6 gives the whole variable domain GAGVSQSPRYKVAKRGQDVALRCDPISGHVSLFWYQQALGQGPEFLTYFQNEAQLDKSGLPSDRFFAERPEGSVSTLKIQRTQQEDSAVYLCASSRDSNSPLHFGNGTRLTVT.

The J gene is TRBJ1-3, the V gene TRBV5-4; weak D call: TRBD1 (6 bases). The CDR3 spans 15 residues. Germline V lookup: CDR1 SGHNT, CDR2 YYREEE (reference sequence). The V and J ends lost 4 bases and 4 bases respectively, with 15 bases between them. The CDR3 protein is CASSPAPGTGNTIYF. The CDR3 nucleotides are TGTGCCAGCAGCCCGGCACCAGGGACAGGAAACACCATATATTTT.

CDR3 in amino acids: CASSPPPLAGGRETQYF. The CDR3 coding sequence is TGTGCCAGCAGCCCTCCTCCCCTAGCGGGGGGGCGAGAGACCCAGTACTTC. V gene TRBV6-2 or TRBV6-3 combines with J gene TRBJ2-5; 12 nucleotides line up with TRBD2. Germline CDR1 MNHEY, CDR2 SVGEGT. V was pared by 6 bases and J by 4 bases, with 12 bases of the junction left unmatched. The CDR3 is 17 amino acids.

This clone was seen a handful of times. The rearrangement joins TRBV12-3 or TRBV12-4 to TRBJ1-6; D call uncertain. The V gene lost 6 bases and the J gene lost 4 bases, with 7 bases spanning the gap. The CDR3 loop spans 13 amino acids. The DNA of the CDR3 is TGTGCCAGCAGCGGACTTTATAATTCACCCCTCCACTTT. This encodes CASSGLYNSPLHF.

The chain couples TRBV3-1 (or the pseudogene TRBV3-2) to TRBJ1-1, with D uncertain. V was pared by 4 bases and J by 9 bases, with 15 bases between. This CDR3 region has 13 residues. The germline gives CDR1 LGHDT, CDR2 YNNKEL (reference sequence). The CDR3 DNA is TGTGCCAGCAGCCCCCCCTCAGGAAACAAAGCTTTCTTT. It is translated as CASSPPSGNKAFF.

This rearrangement joins TRBV7-2 to TRBJ1-2; TRBD1 aligns across 8 bases. Germline V CDR1 and CDR2: SGHTA, FQGNSA. The V segment lost 8 bases and the J segment 7 bases; nucleotides outside the gene matches: 15. The CDR3 runs to 15 residues. The CDR3 is CASPKPDRVETGYTF. CDR3 nucleotide sequence: TGTGCCAGCCCGAAACCGGACAGGGTCGAGACTGGCTACACCTTC.

The V gene is TRBV24-1, the J gene TRBJ2-5; the match to TRBD2 covers 7 bases. V lost 10 bases and J lost 5; bases outside the gene matches: 3. CDR1 and CDR2 from the germline V gene are KGHDR and SFDVKD. The CDR3 loop spans 11 amino acids. CDR3 in amino acids: CATEGGETQYF. The CDR3 nucleotides are TGTGCCACTGAGGGAGGGGAGACCCAGTACTTC.

The chain couples TRBV7-3 to TRBJ2-2; TRBD1 aligns across 7 bases. Germline CDR1 and CDR2: SGHTA and FQGTGA. The CDR3 has 15 residues. Germline trimming cut 1 base from V and 4 bases from J; bases unmatched to any gene: 3. DNA for the CDR3: TGTGCCAGCAGCTTAAACAGGGGCGCCACCGGGGAGCTGTTTTTT. It translates to CASSLNRGATGELFF.

The J gene is TRBJ1-5, the V gene TRBV19; D perhaps matches TRBD1 (5 bases). The CDR3 has 16 residues. Germline V gives CDR1 LNHDA, CDR2 SQIVND (reference sequence). Between the trimmed V and J ends, which lost 3 bases and 2 bases, there was a span of 14 bases. The CDR3 DNA is TGTGCCAGTAGTATCGGTCGGGGGAAGGGCAATCAGCCCCAGCATTTT. Amino acids: CASSIGRGKGNQPQHF.

The chain carries TRBV4-1 and TRBJ1-3, with D unclear. Germline V CDR1 and CDR2: MGHRA, YSYEKL. The CDR3 contains 17 residues. V was pared by 1 base and J by 1 base, with 14 bases between. CDR3 loop: CASSQVGRGKSGNTIYF. The CDR3 region has the DNA TGCGCCAGCAGCCAAGTGGGGAGAGGGAAGTCTGGAAACACCATATATTTT.

V and J are TRBV4-2 and TRBJ2-7, with 8 positions matching TRBD2. The ends lost 0 bases at V and 7 bases at J; junction bases unmatched: 11. The CDR3 has 16 residues. Looked up from germline, CDR1 is LGHNA and CDR2 is YNFKEQ. CDR3 DNA sequence: TGTGCCAGCAGCCAAGAGGTCAGCGGGGGTGCCCGGGAGCAGTACTTC. It translates to CASSQEVSGGAREQYF.

V gene TRBV19 combines with J gene TRBJ1-1; weak D call: TRBD1 (6 bases). V was shortened by 6 bases and J by 7 bases, with 12 bases between the two germline ends. The CDR3 spans 12 residues. Germline V gene data show CDR1 as LNHDA and CDR2 as SQIVND (reference sequence). In DNA, the CDR3 is TGTGCCAGTAGCCTGAGGGGGTTTGAAGCTTTCTTT. Translated, it gives CASSLRGFEAFF.

The chain uses TRBV19 and TRBJ1-1; D gene ambiguous. The V and J ends lost 6 bases and 0 bases respectively, with 11 bases between them. This CDR3 spans 14 amino acids. CDR1 and CDR2 (germline): LNHDA, SQIVND (reference sequence). The CDR3 bases are TGTGCCAGTAGCCCTAGTTCCATGAACACTGAAGCTTTCTTT. Translating gives CASSPSSMNTEAFF.

The rearrangement joins TRBV29-1 to TRBJ2-2, with TRBD1 as a possible D gene (7 bases). V lost 3 bases to trimming and J lost 4 bases, with 12 bases between them. Germline CDR1 reads SQVTM; CDR2 reads ANQGSEA. The CDR3 has 14 residues. The CDR3 is CSVEGGQATGELFF. CDR3 in DNA: TGCAGCGTTGAGGGAGGACAGGCCACCGGGGAGCTGTTTTTT.

The chain joins TRBV5-1 to TRBJ2-5; D not resolved. CDR1 and CDR2 from the germline V gene are SGHRS and YFSETQ. Between the trimmed V and J ends, which lost 0 bases and 10 bases, there was a span of 10 bases. The CDR3 has 12 amino acids. CDR3 DNA sequence: TGCGCCAGCAGCTTGGGGAGTGAGCTCCAGTACTTC. Protein product: CASSLGSELQYF. The entire variable domain, with the rest obtained from reference TRBV5-1 and TRBJ2-5, is as follows: KAGVTQTPRYLIKTRGQQVTLSCSPISGHRSVSWYQQTPGQGLQFLFEYFSETQRNKGNFPGRFSGRQFSNSRSEMNVSTLELGDSALYLCASSLGSELQYFGPGTRLLVL.

This clone is a singleton in its sample. The gene calls are TRBV19 and TRBJ2-6; TRBD1 agrees at 8 bases. CDR1 and CDR2 from the germline V gene are LNHDA and SQIVND (reference sequence). The CDR3 totals 14 residues. V lost 10 bases to trimming and J lost 2 bases; unmatched junction nucleotides: 4. The CDR3 spells CATLDRAGANVLTF. CDR3 bases: TGTGCCACCCTGGACAGGGCTGGGGCCAACGTCCTGACTTTC.

V usage is TRBV27 and J usage is TRBJ1-4; D possibly corresponds to TRBD1 (6 bases). Germline V gene lookup returns CDR1 MNHEY and CDR2 SMNVEV (reference sequence). The CDR3 consists of 13 residues. V gave up 8 bases and J gave up 7 bases, with 14 bases separating them. CDR3 DNA sequence: TGTGCCAGCGGAAGGGGGACGCCTGAAAAACTGTTTTTT. It specifies CASGRGTPEKLFF.

The genes are TRBV12-5 and TRBJ2-7; 7 bases match TRBD1. V lost 4 bases to trimming and J lost 9 bases; unmatched junction nucleotides: 9. In germline, CDR1 is LGHNT, CDR2 FRNRAP. The CDR3 length is 13 residues. Here the CDR3 DNA reads TGTGCTAGTGGTTGGGACCTGGGACAGCCGCAGTACTTC. Translating gives CASGWDLGQPQYF.

This chain links TRBV19 with TRBJ2-1; perhaps TRBD1 as D (6 bases). Deletions cut 1 base from V and 3 bases from J, with 16 bases between. CDR1 and CDR2 from the germline V gene are LNHDA and SQIVND (reference sequence). The CDR3 sequence is 17 residues long. This CDR3 is CASSIGYFLGGYNEQFF. CDR3 DNA sequence: TGTGCCAGTAGTATAGGGTACTTCCTAGGGGGCTACAATGAGCAGTTCTTC.